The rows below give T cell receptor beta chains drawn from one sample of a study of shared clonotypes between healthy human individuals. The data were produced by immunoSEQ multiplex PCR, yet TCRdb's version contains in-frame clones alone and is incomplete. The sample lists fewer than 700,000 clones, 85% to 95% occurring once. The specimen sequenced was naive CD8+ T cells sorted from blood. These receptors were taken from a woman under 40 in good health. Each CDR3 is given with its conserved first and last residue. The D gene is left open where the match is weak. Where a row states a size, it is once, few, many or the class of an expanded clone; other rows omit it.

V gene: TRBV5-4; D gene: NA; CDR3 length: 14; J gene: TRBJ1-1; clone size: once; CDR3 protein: CASSLAGGNTEAFF; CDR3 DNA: TGTGCCAGCAGCTTGGCCGGGGGAAACACTGAAGCTTTCTTT
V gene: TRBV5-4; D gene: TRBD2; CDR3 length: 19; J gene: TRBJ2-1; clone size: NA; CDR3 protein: CASSSATAVAGGSYNEQFF; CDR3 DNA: TGTGCCAGCAGCTCAGCTACCGCCGTAGCGGGAGGGTCGTACAATGAGCAGTTCTTC
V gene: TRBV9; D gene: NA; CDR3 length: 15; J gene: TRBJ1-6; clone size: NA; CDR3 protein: CASSVDGGSNSPLHF; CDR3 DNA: TGTGCCAGCAGCGTAGATGGAGGATCTAATTCACCCCTCCACTTT
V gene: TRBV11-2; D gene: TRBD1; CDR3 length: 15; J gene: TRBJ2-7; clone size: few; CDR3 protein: CASRAPGQASYEQYF; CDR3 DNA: TGTGCCAGCAGGGCTCCGGGACAGGCCTCCTACGAGCAGTACTTC
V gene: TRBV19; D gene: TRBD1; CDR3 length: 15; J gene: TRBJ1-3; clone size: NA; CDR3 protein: CASNGQGARGNTIYF; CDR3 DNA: TGTGCCAGTAATGGACAGGGGGCGAGAGGAAACACCATATATTTT
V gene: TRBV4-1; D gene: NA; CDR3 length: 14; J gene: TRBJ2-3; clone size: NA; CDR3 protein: CASSQDNLLDTQYF; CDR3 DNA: TGCGCCAGCAGCCAAGACAATCTCTTAGATACGCAGTATTTT
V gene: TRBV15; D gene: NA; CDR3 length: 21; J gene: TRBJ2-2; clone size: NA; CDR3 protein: CATSSSPPSRLGGANTGELFF; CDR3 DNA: TGTGCCACCAGCAGTTCGCCCCCTTCTAGGTTAGGGGGTGCGAACACCGGGGAGCTGTTTTTT
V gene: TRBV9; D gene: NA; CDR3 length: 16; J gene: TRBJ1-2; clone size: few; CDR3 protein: CASSGRTEQGTYGYTF; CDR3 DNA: TGTGCCAGCAGCGGCCGTACGGAGCAGGGGACTTATGGCTACACCTTC
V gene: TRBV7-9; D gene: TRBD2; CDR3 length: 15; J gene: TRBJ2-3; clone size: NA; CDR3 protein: CASSLAGGPGDTQYF; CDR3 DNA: TGTGCCAGCAGTTTAGCGGGAGGGCCGGGAGATACGCAGTATTTT
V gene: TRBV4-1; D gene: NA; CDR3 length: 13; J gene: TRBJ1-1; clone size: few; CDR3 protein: CASSGRTGTEAFF; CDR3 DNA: TGCGCCAGCAGCGGGCGAACAGGAACTGAAGCTTTCTTT
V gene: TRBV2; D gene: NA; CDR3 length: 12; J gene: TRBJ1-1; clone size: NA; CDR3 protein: CASARNAAEAFF; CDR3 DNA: TGTGCCAGCGCAAGGAACGCCGCTGAAGCTTTCTTT
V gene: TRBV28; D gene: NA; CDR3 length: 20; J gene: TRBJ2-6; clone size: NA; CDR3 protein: CASSLRGAGYVSPGANVLTF; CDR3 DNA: TGTGCCAGCAGTTTACGCGGGGCAGGTTACGTGTCACCTGGGGCCAACGTCCTGACTTTC
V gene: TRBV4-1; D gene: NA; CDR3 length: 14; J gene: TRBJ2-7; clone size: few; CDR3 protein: CASSEASYPYEQYF; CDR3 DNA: TGCGCCAGCAGCGAGGCCTCTTACCCCTACGAGCAGTACTTC
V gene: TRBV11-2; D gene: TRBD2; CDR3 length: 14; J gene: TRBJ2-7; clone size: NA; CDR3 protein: CASSFWRENYEQYF; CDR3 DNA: TGTGCCAGCAGCTTTTGGCGGGAGAACTACGAGCAGTACTTC
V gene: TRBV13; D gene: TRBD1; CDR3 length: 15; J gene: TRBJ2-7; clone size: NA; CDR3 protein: CASSGPGTGVYEQYF; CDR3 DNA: TGTGCCAGCAGCGGTCCAGGGACAGGGGTTTACGAGCAGTACTTC
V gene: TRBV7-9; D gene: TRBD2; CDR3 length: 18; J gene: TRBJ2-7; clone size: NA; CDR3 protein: CASSSAFGTSGVSYEQYF; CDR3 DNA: TGTGCCAGCAGCTCGGCTTTTGGGACTAGCGGGGTGTCCTACGAGCAGTACTTC
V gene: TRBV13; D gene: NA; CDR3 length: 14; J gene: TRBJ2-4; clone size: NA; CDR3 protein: CASSLRGNKNIQYF; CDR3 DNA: TGTGCCAGCAGCTTACGAGGGAACAAAAACATTCAGTACTTC
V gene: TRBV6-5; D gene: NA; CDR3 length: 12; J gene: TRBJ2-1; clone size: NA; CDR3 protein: CASRGAFNEQFF; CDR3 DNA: TGTGCCAGCAGGGGGGCGTTCAATGAGCAGTTCTTC
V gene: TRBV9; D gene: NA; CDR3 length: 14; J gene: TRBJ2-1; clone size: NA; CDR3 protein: CASSVGGSYNEQFF; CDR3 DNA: TGTGCCAGCAGCGTAGGCGGCAGCTACAATGAGCAGTTCTTC
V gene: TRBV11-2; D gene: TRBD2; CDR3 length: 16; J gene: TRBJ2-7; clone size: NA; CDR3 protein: CASSSRTSGTSYEQYF; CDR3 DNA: TGTGCCAGCAGCTCCCGGACTAGCGGGACCTCCTACGAGCAGTACTTC
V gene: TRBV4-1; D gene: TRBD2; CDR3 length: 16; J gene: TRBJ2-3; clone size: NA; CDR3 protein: CASSQEIAGVGDTQYF; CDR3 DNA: TGCGCCAGCAGCCAGGAGATAGCGGGAGTAGGTGATACGCAGTATTTT
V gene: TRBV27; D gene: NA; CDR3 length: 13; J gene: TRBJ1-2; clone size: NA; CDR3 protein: CASWTASHYGYTF; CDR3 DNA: TGTGCCAGCTGGACAGCGTCCCACTATGGCTACACCTTC
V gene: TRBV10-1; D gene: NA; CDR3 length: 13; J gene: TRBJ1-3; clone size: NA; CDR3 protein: CARGGVFGNTIYF; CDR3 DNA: TGCGCCAGGGGGGGGGTTTTCGGAAACACCATATATTTT
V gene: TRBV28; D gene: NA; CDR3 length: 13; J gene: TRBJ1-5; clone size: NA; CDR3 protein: CASSLSRNQPQHF; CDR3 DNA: TGTGCCAGCAGTTTAAGTAGGAATCAGCCCCAGCATTTT
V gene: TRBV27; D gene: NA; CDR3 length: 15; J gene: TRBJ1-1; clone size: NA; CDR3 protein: CASSLSWGGNTEAFF; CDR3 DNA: TGTGCCAGCAGTTTATCGTGGGGAGGAAACACTGAAGCTTTCTTT
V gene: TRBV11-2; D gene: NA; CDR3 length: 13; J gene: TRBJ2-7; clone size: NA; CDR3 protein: CASSSGWTDEQYF; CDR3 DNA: TGTGCCAGCAGTTCGGGCTGGACGGACGAGCAGTACTTC
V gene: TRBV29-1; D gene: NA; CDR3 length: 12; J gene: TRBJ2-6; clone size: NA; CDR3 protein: CSVLPGANVLTF; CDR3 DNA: TGCAGCGTCCTCCCTGGGGCCAACGTCCTGACTTTC
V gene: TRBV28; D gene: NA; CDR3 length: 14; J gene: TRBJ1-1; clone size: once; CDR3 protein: CASSFQGRQWEAFF; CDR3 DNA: TGTGCCAGCAGTTTTCAGGGACGGCAATGGGAAGCTTTCTTT
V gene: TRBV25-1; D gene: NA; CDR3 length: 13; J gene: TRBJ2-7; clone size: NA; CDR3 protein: CASSEYGHYEQYF; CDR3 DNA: TGTGCCAGCAGTGAATATGGGCACTACGAGCAGTACTTC
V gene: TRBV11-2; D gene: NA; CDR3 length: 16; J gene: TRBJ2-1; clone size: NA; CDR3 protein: CASSPLPGSSYNEQFF; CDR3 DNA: TGTGCCAGCAGCCCGCTGCCGGGTAGCTCCTACAATGAGCAGTTCTTC
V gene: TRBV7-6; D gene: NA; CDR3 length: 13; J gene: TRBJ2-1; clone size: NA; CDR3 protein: CASSLGSYNEQFF; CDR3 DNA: TGTGCCAGCAGCTTGGGCAGCTACAATGAGCAGTTCTTC
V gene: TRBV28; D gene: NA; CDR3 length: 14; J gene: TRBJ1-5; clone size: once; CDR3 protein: CASSGSDSNQPQHF; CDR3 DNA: TGTGCCAGCAGCGGTAGCGATAGCAATCAGCCCCAGCATTTT
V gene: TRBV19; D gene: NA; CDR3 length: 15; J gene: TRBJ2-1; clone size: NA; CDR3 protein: CASSWERTNYNEQFF; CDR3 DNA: TGTGCCAGTAGTTGGGAGCGGACGAACTACAATGAGCAGTTCTTC
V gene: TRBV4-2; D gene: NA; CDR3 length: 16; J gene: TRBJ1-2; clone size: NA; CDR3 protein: CASSQVPREKDYGYTF; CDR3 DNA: TGTGCCAGCAGCCAAGTCCCCAGGGAGAAGGACTATGGCTACACCTTC
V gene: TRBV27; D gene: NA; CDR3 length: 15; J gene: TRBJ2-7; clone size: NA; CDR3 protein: CASSLTGGDSYEQYF; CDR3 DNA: TGTGCCAGCAGTTTAACGGGCGGGGATTCCTACGAGCAGTACTTC
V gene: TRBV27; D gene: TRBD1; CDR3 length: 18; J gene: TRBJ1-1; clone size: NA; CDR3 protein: CASRPGQGLQRANTEAFF; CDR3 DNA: TGTGCCAGCAGACCGGGACAGGGGCTTCAAAGGGCGAACACTGAAGCTTTCTTT
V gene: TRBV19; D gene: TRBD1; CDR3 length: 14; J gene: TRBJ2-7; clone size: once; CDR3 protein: CASSRTGGINEQYF; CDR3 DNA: TGTGCCAGTTCCCGGACAGGGGGAATAAACGAGCAGTACTTC
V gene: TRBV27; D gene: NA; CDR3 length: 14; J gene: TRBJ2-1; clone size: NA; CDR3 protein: CASAWQGPYNEQFF; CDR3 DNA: TGTGCCAGCGCCTGGCAGGGGCCCTACAATGAGCAGTTCTTC
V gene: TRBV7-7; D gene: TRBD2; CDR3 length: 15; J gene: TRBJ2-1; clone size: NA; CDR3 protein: CASSLGWLAGGEQFF; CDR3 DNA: TGTGCCAGCAGCTTGGGGTGGCTAGCGGGAGGGGAGCAGTTCTTC
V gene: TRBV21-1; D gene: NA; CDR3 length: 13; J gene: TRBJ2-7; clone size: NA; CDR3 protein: CASSPRQRYEQYF; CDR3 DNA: TGTGCCAGCAGCCCGCGACAACGGTACGAGCAGTACTTC
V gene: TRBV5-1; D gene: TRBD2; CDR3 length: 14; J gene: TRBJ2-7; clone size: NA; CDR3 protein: CASSFNSGTYEQYF; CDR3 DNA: TGCGCCAGCAGCTTCAATAGCGGGACCTACGAGCAGTACTTC
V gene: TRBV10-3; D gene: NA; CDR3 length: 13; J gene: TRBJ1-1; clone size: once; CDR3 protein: CAISGQPIPEAFF; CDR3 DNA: TGTGCCATCAGTGGACAGCCTATTCCTGAAGCTTTCTTT
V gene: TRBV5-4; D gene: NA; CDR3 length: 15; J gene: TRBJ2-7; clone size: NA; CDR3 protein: CASSLGRATSYEQYF; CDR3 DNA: TGTGCCAGCAGCTTGGGCAGGGCAACCTCCTACGAGCAGTACTTC
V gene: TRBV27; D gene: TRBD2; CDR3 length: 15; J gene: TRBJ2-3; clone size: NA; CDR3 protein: CASSVRTSGTDTQYF; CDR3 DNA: TGTGCCAGCAGTGTACGGACTAGCGGAACAGATACGCAGTATTTT
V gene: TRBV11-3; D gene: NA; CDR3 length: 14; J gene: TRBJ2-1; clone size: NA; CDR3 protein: CASSLIHPGNEQFF; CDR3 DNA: TGTGCCAGCAGCTTAATCCACCCCGGCAATGAGCAGTTCTTC
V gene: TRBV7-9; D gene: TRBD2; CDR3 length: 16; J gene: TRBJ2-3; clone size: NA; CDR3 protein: CASSLRTSGGTDTQYF; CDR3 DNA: TGTGCCAGCAGCTTACGGACTAGCGGGGGCACAGATACGCAGTATTTT
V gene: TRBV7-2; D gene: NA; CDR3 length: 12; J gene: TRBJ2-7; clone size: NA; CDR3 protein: CASSFRAYEQYF; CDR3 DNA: TGTGCCAGCAGCTTTAGGGCCTACGAGCAGTACTTC
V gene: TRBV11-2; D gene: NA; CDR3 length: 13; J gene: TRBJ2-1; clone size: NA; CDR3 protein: CASSLGAINEQFF; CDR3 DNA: TGTGCCAGCAGCTTAGGCGCGATTAATGAGCAGTTCTTC
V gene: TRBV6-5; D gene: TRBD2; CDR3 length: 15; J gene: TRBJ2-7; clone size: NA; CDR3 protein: CASSPGGTSSYEQYF; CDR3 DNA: TGTGCCAGCAGCCCCGGAGGGACTAGCAGTTACGAGCAGTACTTC
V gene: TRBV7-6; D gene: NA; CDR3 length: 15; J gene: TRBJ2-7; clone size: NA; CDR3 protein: CASSLVGSERAEQYF; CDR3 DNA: TGTGCCAGCAGCTTAGTGGGGTCAGAGCGTGCCGAGCAGTACTTC
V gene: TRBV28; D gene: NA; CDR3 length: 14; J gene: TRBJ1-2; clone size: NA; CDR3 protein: CASSLGMKSWGYTF; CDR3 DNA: TGTGCCAGCAGTTTAGGGATGAAAAGTTGGGGCTACACCTTC
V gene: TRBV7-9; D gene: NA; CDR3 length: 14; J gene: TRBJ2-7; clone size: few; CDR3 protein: CASSDQWGSDEQYF; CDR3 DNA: TGTGCCAGCAGCGATCAATGGGGCTCGGACGAGCAGTACTTC
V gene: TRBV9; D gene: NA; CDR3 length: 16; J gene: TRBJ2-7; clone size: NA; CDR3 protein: CASSVEAGSPSYEQYF; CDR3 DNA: TGTGCCAGCAGCGTAGAGGCCGGGAGTCCCTCCTACGAGCAGTACTTC
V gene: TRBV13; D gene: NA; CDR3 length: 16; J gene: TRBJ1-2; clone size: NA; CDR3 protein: CASSLGRQGGNYGYTF; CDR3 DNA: TGTGCCAGCAGCTTAGGGAGGCAGGGTGGTAACTATGGCTACACCTTC